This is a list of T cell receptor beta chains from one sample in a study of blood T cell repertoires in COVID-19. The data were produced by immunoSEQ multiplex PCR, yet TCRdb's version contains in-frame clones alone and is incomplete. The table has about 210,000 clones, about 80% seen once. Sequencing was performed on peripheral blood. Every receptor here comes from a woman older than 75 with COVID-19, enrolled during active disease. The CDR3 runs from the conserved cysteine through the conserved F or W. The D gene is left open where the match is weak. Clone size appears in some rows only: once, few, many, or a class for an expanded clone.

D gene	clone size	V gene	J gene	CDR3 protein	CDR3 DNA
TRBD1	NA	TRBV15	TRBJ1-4	CATSRGQGSVEKLFF	TGTGCCACCAGCAGAGGACAGGGGAGTGTTGAAAAACTGTTTTTT
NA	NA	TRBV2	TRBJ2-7	CASSEALSVSGQYF	TGTGCCAGCAGTGAAGCGCTATCGGTCAGCGGGCAGTACTTC
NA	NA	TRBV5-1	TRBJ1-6	CASSSDSKNSPLHF	TGCGCCAGCAGCTCGGACAGCAAAAATTCACCCCTCCACTTT
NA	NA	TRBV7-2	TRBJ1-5	CASSPFSSGDQPQHF	TGTGCCAGCAGCCCTTTTAGTTCAGGGGATCAGCCCCAGCATTTT
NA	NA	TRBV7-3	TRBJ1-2	CASSFLGASGYTF	TGTGCCAGCAGCTTCCTGGGGGCGTCCGGCTACACCTTC
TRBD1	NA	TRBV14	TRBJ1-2	CASSQVQGTNYGYTF	TGTGCCAGCAGCCAGGTACAGGGGACTAACTATGGCTACACCTTC
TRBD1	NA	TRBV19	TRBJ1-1	CASSNRGLNTEAFF	TGTGCCAGTAGTAACAGGGGGCTTAACACTGAAGCTTTCTTT
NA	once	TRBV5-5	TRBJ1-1	CTSSLDRGNTEAFF	TGTACCAGCAGCTTGGATAGGGGTAACACTGAAGCTTTCTTT
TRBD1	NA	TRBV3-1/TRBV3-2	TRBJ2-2	CASSQGQGATGELFF	TGTGCCAGCAGCCAGGGACAGGGGGCCACCGGGGAGCTGTTTTTT
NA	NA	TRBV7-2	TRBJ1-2	CASQGRLNYGYTF	TGTGCCAGCCAGGGGCGACTAAACTATGGCTACACCTTC
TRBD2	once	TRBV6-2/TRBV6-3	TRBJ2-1	CASSYSTGVGTSGTGEQFF	TGTGCCAGCAGTTACTCGACAGGGGTAGGGACTAGCGGGACTGGTGAGCAGTTCTTC
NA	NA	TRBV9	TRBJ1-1	CASSPSTPYTEAFF	TGTGCCAGCAGCCCATCGACACCATACACTGAAGCTTTCTTT
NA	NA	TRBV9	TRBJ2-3	CASSVGGGPADTQYF	TGTGCCAGCAGCGTAGGGGGGGGCCCGGCAGATACGCAGTATTTT
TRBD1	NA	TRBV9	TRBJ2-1	CASSPPGTGGYNEQFF	TGTGCCAGCAGCCCCCCCGGGACAGGGGGCTACAATGAGCAGTTCTTC
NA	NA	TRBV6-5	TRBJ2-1	CASRTGWVSYNEQFF	TGTGCCAGCAGAACAGGGTGGGTGTCCTACAATGAGCAGTTCTTC
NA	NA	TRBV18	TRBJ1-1	CASSPLTGNTEAFF	TGTGCCAGCTCACCCCTTACAGGGAACACTGAAGCTTTCTTT
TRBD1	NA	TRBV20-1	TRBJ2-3	CSASGQGAGADTQYF	TGCAGTGCTAGTGGACAGGGGGCTGGGGCAGATACGCAGTATTTT
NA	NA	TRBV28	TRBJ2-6	CASKRPGANVLTF	TGTGCCAGCAAGCGGCCTGGGGCCAACGTCCTGACTTTC
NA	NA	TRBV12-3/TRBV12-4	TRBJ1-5	CASSQGYLQPQHF	TGTGCCAGCAGTCAGGGTTATCTTCAGCCCCAGCATTTT
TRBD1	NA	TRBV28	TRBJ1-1	CASNPSFGGQNEAFF	TGTGCCAGCAACCCTTCCTTTGGGGGACAGAATGAAGCTTTCTTT
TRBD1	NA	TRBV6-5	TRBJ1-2	CASRGTGEYGYTF	TGTGCCAGCAGAGGGACAGGGGAATATGGCTACACCTTC
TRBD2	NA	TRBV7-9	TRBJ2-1	CASSYSGTSGYYNEQFF	TGTGCCAGCAGCTACTCCGGGACTAGCGGGTACTACAATGAGCAGTTCTTC
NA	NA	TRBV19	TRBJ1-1	CASSIDRSMNTEAFF	TGTGCCAGTAGTATAGACAGGTCCATGAACACTGAAGCTTTCTTT